The next 11 T cell receptor beta chains were all read from a single sample in a study of radiotherapy plus CTLA-4 blockade in lung cancer. Repertoires were generated with immunoSEQ multiplex PCR, while TCRdb's copy carries only in-frame clones and drops some. The data show 45,000 or so clones, approximately 91% seen once. Material: peripheral blood, obtained from a patient treated with radiotherapy plus ipilimumab. All receptors derive from a human donor with non-small cell lung cancer whose response to radiotherapy plus ipilimumab could not be evaluated.

The count of this clone is one. The CDR3 coding sequence is TGTGCCAGCTCACCAGGGGCCGAACGATACGAGCAGTACTTC. Encoded protein: CASSPGAERYEQYF. This chain links TRBV18 with TRBJ2-7; D possibly corresponds to TRBD1 (5 bases). The V and J ends lost 2 bases and 4 bases respectively, with 12 bases between them. From germline, CDR1 is KGHSH and CDR2 LQKENI. CDR3 length: 14 residues.

The chain has TRBV5-1 and TRBJ2-7; 9 bases are a match to TRBD1. CDR1 SGHRS and CDR2 YFSETQ come from the germline V gene. J was trimmed by 2 bases and V by 1 base; bases with no gene match: 1. The CDR3 has 14 residues. CDR3 nucleotides: TGCGCCAGCAGCTTGAGGACAGGGGCCTACGAGCAGTACTTC. Translating it yields CASSLRTGAYEQYF.

The chain has TRBV28 and TRBJ1-1, with D perhaps TRBD1 (6 bases). The length of the CDR3 is 12 residues. Germline CDR1 MDHEN, CDR2 SYDVKM. V was trimmed by 8 bases and J by 1 base, leaving 8 bases between them. The CDR3 here is CASWTANTEAFF. The CDR3 region has the DNA TGTGCCAGCTGGACAGCGAACACTGAAGCTTTCTTT.

V gene TRBV7-9 combines with J gene TRBJ2-5, with D hard to call. Germline V gene data show CDR1 as SEHNR and CDR2 as FQNEAQ (reference sequence). CDR3 length: 14 amino acids. V lost 0 bases to trimming and J lost 5 bases, with 10 bases between them. The chain's CDR3 is CASSLASGAETQYF. Here the CDR3 DNA reads TGTGCCAGCAGCTTAGCGTCCGGTGCCGAGACCCAGTACTTC.

J is TRBJ1-2 and V is TRBV19, with 7 bases aligning to TRBD1. V was clipped by 8 bases and J by 5 bases; unmatched bases: 11. Germline lookup yields CDR1 LNHDA and CDR2 SQIVND (reference sequence). The CDR3 sequence is 14 residues long. The CDR3 DNA reads as TGTGCCAGTGGGACAGTGTCAAGGGGATATGGCTACACCTTC. It translates to CASGTVSRGYGYTF.

This CDR3 is CASSMARYSNQPQHF. The CDR3 nucleotides read TGTGCCAGTAGTATGGCCCGATATAGCAATCAGCCCCAGCATTTT. This chain uses TRBV19 with TRBJ1-5; no firm D call. Looked up from germline, CDR1 is LNHDA and CDR2 is SQIVND (reference sequence). V was clipped by 3 bases and J by 0 bases, with 9 bases between them. The length of the CDR3 is 15 residues. The full variable domain, its missing parts supplied by reference TRBV19 and TRBJ1-5, is DGGITQSPKYLFRKEGQNVTLSCEQNLNHDAMYWYRQDPGQGLRLIYYSQIVNDFQKGDIAEGYSVSREKKESFPLTVTSAQKNPTAFYLCASSMARYSNQPQHFGDGTRLSIL.

This chain connects TRBV5-4 to TRBJ1-3; no definite D call. V was shortened by 4 bases and J by 0 bases, with 11 bases between the two germline ends. This CDR3 is built from 15 residues. Germline assignment: CDR1 SGHNT and CDR2 YYREEE (reference sequence). The CDR3: CASSRELNSGNTIYF. As DNA, the CDR3 is TGTGCCAGCAGCCGGGAGCTGAACTCTGGAAACACCATATATTTT.

The chain uses TRBV5-1 and TRBJ1-1, with no clear D. The CDR3 is 14 residues long. CDR1 is SGHRS, CDR2 YFSETQ, per germline. With 1 base removed from V and 2 bases from J, the gap between germline ends came to 9 bases. CDR3 in amino acids: CASSLRQANTEAFF. Written as DNA, the CDR3 is TGCGCCAGCAGCTTGAGGCAGGCCAACACTGAAGCTTTCTTT.

The chain links TRBV4-3 to TRBJ2-7; the match to TRBD1 covers 7 bases. CDR3 length: 16 amino acids. The J segment lost 7 bases and the V segment lost 4 bases, leaving 16 bases of the junction unmatched. Looked up from germline, CDR1 is LGHNA and CDR2 is YSLEER. DNA for the CDR3: TGCGCCAGCAGCCCGGGACAGCGGACAGGTTTTAGTGAGCAGTACTTC. Its translation is CASSPGQRTGFSEQYF.

This rearrangement joins TRBV30 to TRBJ2-2, with 8 nucleotides matching TRBD1. J gave up 3 bases and V 4 bases, and 4 bases lay outside the gene matches. The CDR3 has 14 amino acids. CDR1 is GTSNPN, CDR2 SVGIG, per germline (reference sequence). CDR3 residues: CAWIRTGYTGELFF. CDR3 nucleotide sequence: TGTGCCTGGATAAGGACAGGGTACACCGGGGAGCTGTTTTTT.

The chain joins TRBV28 to TRBJ1-5; the D gene is possibly TRBD1 (6 bases). The length of the CDR3 is 15 residues. CDR1 is MDHEN, CDR2 SYDVKM, per germline. V was clipped by 4 bases and J by 2 bases, with 12 bases between them. The CDR3 nucleotides read TGTGCCAGCAGTTCATACAGGGTGGGCAATCAGCCCCAGCATTTT. It translates to CASSSYRVGNQPQHF.